This is a list of T cell receptor beta chains from one sample in a study of CD8 T cells in ankylosing spondylitis. Each CDR3 protein gets one entry after TCRdb re-called the 5' RACE reads with MiXCR. The sample gives hundreds of thousands of distinct CDR3 sequences, roughly 10% of which show up once; under 25% is in the top ten. Sequencing used blood, either unsorted or a sorted T cell fraction (not recorded which). The source of these receptors is a male donor with ankylosing spondylitis or in good health (not recorded which). CDR3s include the opening cysteine and the closing phenylalanine or tryptophan. D genes are given only for firm matches. A row's size may be missing; if present it is once, few, many or a size class.

TRBD1	TRBV29-1	.	TRBJ2-7	CSVNRGGYEQYF	TGCAGCGTTAACAGGGGTGGCTACGAGCAGTACTTC
TRBD1	TRBV18	many	TRBJ1-1	CASSPSIQGASMNTEAFF	TGTGCCAGCTCACCTTCCATACAGGGGGCCTCCATGAACACTGAAGCTTTCTTT
.	TRBV15	many	TRBJ2-7	CATSREGLVYEQYF	TGTGCCACCAGCAGAGAGGGGCTAGTTTACGAGCAGTACTTC
.	TRBV29-1	few	TRBJ1-4	CSVGTPLLGEKLFF	TGCAGCGTTGGTACCCCTCTACTCGGTGAAAAACTGTTTTTT
TRBD1	TRBV6-1	few	TRBJ2-7	CASQKGDRGLYEQYF	TGTGCCAGCCAAAAGGGGGACAGGGGACTCTACGAGCAGTACTTC
.	TRBV10-3	many	TRBJ2-7	CAISEGGYEQYF	TGTGCCATCAGTGAGGGAGGATACGAGCAGTACTTC
.	TRBV12-3/TRBV12-4	many	TRBJ2-2	CASTPFGRTGELFF	TGTGCCAGCACCCCGTTCGGTCGGACCGGGGAGCTGTTTTTT
TRBD1	TRBV2	many	TRBJ2-2	CASSDSKDRGFDTGELFF	TGTGCCAGCAGTGATTCAAAGGACAGGGGGTTCGACACCGGGGAGCTGTTTTTT
.	TRBV12-3/TRBV12-4	many	TRBJ1-4	CASRAARETNEKLFF	TGTGCCAGTCGGGCCGCCAGGGAAACTAATGAAAAACTGTTTTTT
TRBD1	TRBV24-1	few	TRBJ2-6	CATSATTGTGAGANVLTF	TGTGCCACCAGTGCAACAACCGGGACAGGGGCTGGGGCCAACGTCCTGACTTTC